The text below deals with one T cell receptor (beta chain). Its antigen is not known. This record comes from a study of T cells in Graves' hyperthyroidism and ophthalmopathy. Study-level points and caveats: Ophthalmopathy could be told apart from stable hyperthyroidism with a 13 V-J model.

Amplification targeted TCR beta CDR3 regions from RNA transcripts. When the TCR CDR3 underwent first-round RT-PCR, the HTBI primer set was used. Using its own MiXCR run on the multiplex PCR reads, TCRdb lists one record per CDR3 protein. The sample includes about 380,000 distinct CDR3 sequences, roughly 14% of them seen just once. Trimming shortened V by 0 bases and J by 8 bases, and 14 bases separated the two germline ends. In germline, CDR1 is SGDLS, CDR2 YYNGEE. The CDR3 runs 14 residues. This TCR derives from a man aged 25 to 40 with Graves' hyperthyroidism that later progressed to Graves' ophthalmopathy. Sequenced: blood. This rearrangement joins TRBV9 to TRBJ1-2; D remains unclear. DNA for the CDR3: TGTGCCAGCAGCGTAGACCCGGGAACGCCAGGCTACACCTTC. Translating it yields CASSVDPGTPGYTF.